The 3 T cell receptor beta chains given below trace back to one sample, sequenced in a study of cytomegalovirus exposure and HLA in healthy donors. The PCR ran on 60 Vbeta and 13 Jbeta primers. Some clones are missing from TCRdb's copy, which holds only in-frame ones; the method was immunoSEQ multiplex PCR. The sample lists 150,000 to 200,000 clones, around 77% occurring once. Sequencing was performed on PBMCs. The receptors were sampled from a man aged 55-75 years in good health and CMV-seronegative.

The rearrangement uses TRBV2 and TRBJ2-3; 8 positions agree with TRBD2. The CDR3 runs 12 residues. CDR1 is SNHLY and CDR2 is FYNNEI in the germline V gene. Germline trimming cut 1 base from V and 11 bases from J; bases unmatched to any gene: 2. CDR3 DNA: TGTGCCAGCAGTGAAGAGCGGGGGCGGCAGTATTTT. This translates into CASSEERGRQYF.

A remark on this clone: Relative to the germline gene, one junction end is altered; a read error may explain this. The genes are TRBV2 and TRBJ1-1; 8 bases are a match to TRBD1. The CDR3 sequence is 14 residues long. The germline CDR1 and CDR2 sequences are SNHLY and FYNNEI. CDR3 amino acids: CASSPRGPDTEAFF. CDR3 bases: TGTGCCAGCAGCCCCAGGGGGCCGGACACTGAGGCTTTCTTT.

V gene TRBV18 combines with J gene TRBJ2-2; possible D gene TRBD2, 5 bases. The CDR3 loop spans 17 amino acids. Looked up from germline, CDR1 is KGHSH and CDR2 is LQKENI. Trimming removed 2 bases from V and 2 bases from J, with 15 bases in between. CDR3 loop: CASSPTTTGLNTGELFF. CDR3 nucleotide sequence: TGTGCCAGCTCACCAACGACTACCGGACTCAACACCGGGGAGCTGTTTTTT.